This TCR beta chain emerged from a study of blood T cell repertoires in COVID-19 (dated by TCRdb to 2018 to 2021). As for the study more broadly: Samples from collaborators originated in the United States, Italy and Spain and spanned both the acute and convalescent phases of COVID-19. The prospective study material was composed of cDNA or gDNA derived from T cells, B-cell-depleted T cells, or PBMCs. Deeply sampled blood TCRbeta repertoires from subjects exposed to, actively infected with, or recovered from COVID-19 were included in the dataset. The repertoires were released in a freely available public database intended as a resource for research on the immune response to SARS-CoV-2. The samples were drawn from two sources: the first 160 participants of the ongoing ImmuneRACE study, and 950 to 1,500 subjects contributed by 6 global collaborators. Nearly every sample came with metadata listing a de-identified subject ID, COVID-19 status, age in years and sex. Where available, HLA class I and class II types were taken from metadata supplied by the sample provider and were not determined by assay-based typing.

This clone was seen more than once but under ten times. Its antigen remains unidentified. No base-level quality is on record; no much larger clone is a single base apart. Participants in the prospective study were aged 18 to 89 years, lived in about two dozen United States geographic areas, and enrolled through a virtual design. Cohort assignment in the prospective study relied on participant-reported clinical history from a screening survey and a study questionnaire. ImmuneRACE Cohort 3 recovered participants were defined by two consecutive negative NP/OP PCR tests, healthcare professional clearance, or symptom resolution. Each participant in the prospective study had whole blood, serum and a nasopharyngeal or oropharyngeal swab collected by mobile phlebotomists. Over an approximately 2-month period, participants in the prospective study had the option of providing additional blood draws and questionnaires. Before DNA extraction, prospective study blood samples were shipped either frozen or at room temperature.

TCRbeta CDR3 regions were amplified from genomic DNA by means of the immunoSEQ Assay, a bias-controlled multiplex PCR. Turning to the authors' computational methods: The number of nucleated cells in each sample was estimated by amplification of reference gene primers within the assay. To quantify the absolute abundance of each unique TCRbeta CDR3 rearrangement, sequence reads were collapsed and filtered. Productive Simpson clonality was computed per sample as the square root of Simpson's diversity index over productive rearrangements. Entries here come from immuneACCESS through TCRdb and include only in-frame sequences with V and J called. Some clones fail to appear in such tables; in the studies checked, an unresolved V gene covers under half of the shortfall, and the cause of the remainder is unknown. D and trimming were read from the DNA, whereas the V and J calls and clone size are those reported in that table. The sample data list roughly 41,000 clones, and more than 85% of these were observed just once. The top ten constitute approximately 3% of the sample.

Via the germline V gene, CDR1 is SQVTM and CDR2 ANQGSEA. The CDR3 spans 15 residues, from the cysteine through the phenylalanine. The read is trimmed to its CDR3 DNA, 45 bases read in frame from base 1. The V and J ends are trimmed by 6 bases and 2 bases, leaving 17 bases between them. Broad study findings and their caveats: Clinical and demographic metadata were provided uncurated, with the amount varying by source and participant.

Sequenced sample: PBMCs or T cells enriched from blood (not recorded which). This clonotype originated in a woman aged 45 to 65 who had recovered from COVID-19. The rearrangement combines TRBV29-1 with TRBJ1-5, with the D gene uncertain. The CDR3 corresponds to CSVAADTTGNQPQHF. The DNA reads TGCAGCGTCGCCGCTGACACGACGGGCAATCAGCCCCAGCATTTT.